These 11 T cell receptor beta chains came from one sample sequenced in a study of blood T cell repertoires in COVID-19. TCRdb's copy holds only in-frame clones and misses some; the assay was immunoSEQ multiplex PCR. The sample shows tens of thousands of clones, 80% to 85% of them seen only once. The specimen sequenced was peripheral blood. These receptors were taken from a man at least 80 years old with acute or convalescent COVID-19.

This clone was seen only once. CDR3 in amino acids: CASSPRTGGTYEQYF. The DNA for the CDR3 is TGTGCCAGCAGCCCACGGACAGGGGGAACCTACGAGCAGTACTTC. The V and J genes are TRBV11-2 and TRBJ2-7; TRBD1 matches 10 bases. The junction had 6 bases not matched to a gene; V was cut back by 5 bases and J by 2 bases. The CDR3 length is 15 residues. CDR1 is SGHAT and CDR2 is FQNNGV in the germline V gene. The full variable domain, in which reference TRBV11-2 and TRBJ2-7 provide the parts outside the CDR3, is EAGVAQSPRYKIIEKRQSVAFWCNPISGHATLYWYQQILGQGPKLLIQFQNNGVVDDSQLPKDRFSAERLKGVDSTLKIQPAKLEDSAVYLCASSPRTGGTYEQYFGPGTRLTVT.

This chain connects TRBV2 to TRBJ2-7; perhaps TRBD2 as D (5 bases). Germline V gene lookup returns CDR1 SNHLY and CDR2 FYNNEI. The length of the CDR3 is 14 residues. V lost 7 bases and J lost 1, with 14 bases in between. The CDR3 DNA sequence: TGTGCCAGCATCGCCATAGGACTGTCCTACGAGCAGTACTTC. This gives the protein CASIAIGLSYEQYF.

This clone was detected a few times. V and J are TRBV10-2 and TRBJ2-7; D might be TRBD1 (5 bases). Germline assignment: CDR1 WSHSY and CDR2 SAAADI. V was cut by 3 bases and J by 2 bases, with 17 bases left in between. This CDR3 comprises 16 residues. CDR3 amino acids: CASSDLRQIIAYEQYF. CDR3 nucleotides: TGCGCCAGCAGTGACCTCCGACAGATAATCGCCTACGAGCAGTACTTC.

This chain joins TRBV30 and TRBJ2-2; D ambiguous. The length of the CDR3 is 12 residues. V was cut by 1 base and J by 3 bases, with 3 bases left in between. The germline gives CDR1 GTSNPN, CDR2 SVGIG (reference sequence). The CDR3 sequence: CAWSAYTGELFF. CDR3 nucleotide sequence: TGTGCCTGGAGTGCCTACACCGGGGAGCTGTTTTTT.

This chain links TRBV18 with TRBJ1-2, with D possibly TRBD1 on 6 matching bases. Germline V gene sequence: CDR1 KGHSH, CDR2 LQKENI. The V end lost 6 bases, the J end lost 1 base, and 18 bases lay between the germline ends. This CDR3 comprises 16 residues. The CDR3 loop reads CASSHQDSILNYGYTF. The CDR3 DNA is TGTGCCAGCTCTCACCAGGACAGCATCCTTAACTATGGCTACACCTTC.

This clone was observed a handful of times. V and J are TRBV7-9 and TRBJ1-2, with a possible D match to TRBD1 (5 bases). From germline, CDR1 is SEHNR and CDR2 FQNEAQ (reference sequence). The V gene lost 5 bases and the J gene lost 6 bases, with 10 bases spanning the gap. The length of the CDR3 is 12 residues. The CDR3 here is CASSQGIDGYTF. The CDR3 DNA sequence: TGTGCCAGCAGCCAGGGTATCGATGGCTACACCTTC.

The genes are TRBV4-1 and TRBJ1-2; D call uncertain. V lost 4 bases, J lost 6 bases, and 12 bases lay in between. This CDR3 region has 13 residues. The germline V gene encodes CDR1 MGHRA and CDR2 YSYEKL. The CDR3 DNA reads as TGCGCCAGCAGCCGGTACGTGGAGGATGGCTACACCTTC. Residues: CASSRYVEDGYTF.

V is TRBV4-2 and J is TRBJ1-6; D call uncertain. This CDR3 has 16 amino acids. The germline V gene has CDR1 LGHNA and CDR2 YNFKEQ. The germline V and J ends were trimmed by 4 bases and 0 bases, with 10 bases remaining between them. Here the CDR3 reads CASSLGGSSYNSPLHF. In DNA form, the CDR3 reads TGTGCCAGCAGCCTGGGAGGGAGCTCCTATAATTCACCCCTCCACTTT.

The chain employs TRBV28 and TRBJ2-7; 9 nucleotides match TRBD1. The CDR3 has 15 residues. The germline V gene has CDR1 MDHEN and CDR2 SYDVKM. Trimming cost V 7 bases and J 2 bases; bases outside gene matches: 9. CDR3 in DNA: TGTGCCAGCACTTACCGGGACAGGGCCACCTACGAGCAGTACTTC. It translates to CASTYRDRATYEQYF.

In DNA form, the CDR3 reads TGCGCCAGCAGCTTGGGTCAGGGGGCGAACACTGAAGCTTTCTTT. Translation gives CASSLGQGANTEAFF. This chain links TRBV5-1 with TRBJ1-1; 8 nucleotides align to TRBD1. This CDR3 has 15 amino acids. Germline CDR1 reads SGHRS; CDR2 reads YFSETQ. The J segment lost 1 base and the V segment lost 0 bases, leaving 2 bases of the junction unmatched.

For the CDR3, the DNA is TGCGCCAGCAGCACGGGACAGGGAGAGACCCAGTACTTC. Its translation: CASSTGQGETQYF. The chain couples TRBV5-1 to TRBJ2-5, with 9 bases fitting TRBD1. This CDR3 comprises 13 residues. V shed 4 bases, J shed 4 bases, and the junction held 2 bases outside the gene matches. Germline loops: CDR1 SGHRS, CDR2 YFSETQ.